Here is one TCR beta chain with its context. The antigen is not known. The sample is drawn from a study of shared clonotypes between healthy human individuals. Study conclusions and caveats: Naive CD4 clonotypes overlapped across a few donors at approximately 5.3%.

Germline V gene sequence: CDR1 MDHEN, CDR2 SYDVKM. V gave up 5 bases and J gave up 11 bases, with 23 bases separating them. This CDR3 contains 15 residues. The authors' processing: Filtering differed, since immunoSEQ gave only junction sequences and no quality scores. TCRdb's copy holds only in-frame clones and misses some; the assay was immunoSEQ multiplex PCR. D and trimming were read from the DNA, whereas the V and J calls and clone size are those reported in that table. In the table there are some 2,100,000 clones, under 97% of which are singletons. The V and J genes are TRBV28 and TRBJ2-3; maybe TRBD1 (7 bases). Input material: naive CD4+ T cells sorted from blood. Stated subset: CD45RA+ positively selected. The TCR was taken from a young man in good health. CDR3 protein: CASSPLEGARVEQYF. The CDR3 DNA is TGTGCCAGCAGTCCGCTGGAGGGGGCCAGAGTCGAGCAGTATTTT.